The sequence of this T cell receptor beta chain was determined in a study of identical twins. On this clonotype: Antigen specificity is unknown.

The germline V and J ends were trimmed by 7 bases and 6 bases, with 22 bases remaining between them. The CDR3 contains 16 residues. Looked up from germline, CDR1 is SNHLY and CDR2 is FYNNEI. It was template switching that added a universal primer site, and there were unique molecular identifiers on the cDNA. A single record per CDR3 protein comes from TCRdb applying MiXCR to the 5' RACE reads. The table lists fewer than 550,000 distinct CDR3 sequences, roughly 15% of them singletons. Whole-study findings and limits: The models systematically underestimated how much out-of-frame TCR alpha was shared in monozygotic twins. Twins showed weaker excess sharing in their beta out-of-frame sequences.

A further study also used this sample, focusing on yellow fever vaccine responses in identical twins.

This receptor was identified in a woman under 30 in good health. V is TRBV2 and J is TRBJ2-1; TRBD2 is a possible D gene (6 bases). The sequenced sample was CD4+ T cells sorted from blood. In DNA, the CDR3 is TGTGCCAGCACCAAAGCGTGGGACTGGGGGAGCAATGAGCAGTTCTTC. Protein product: CASTKAWDWGSNEQFF.